This TCR beta chain comes out of a study of cytomegalovirus exposure and HLA in healthy donors. CDR3 length: 15 residues. The V and J ends lost 0 bases and 1 base, in that order; junction bases with no gene match: 1. Germline V gene data show CDR1 as SGHTA and CDR2 as FQGNSA. The donors were healthy bone marrow donors. Notes on the study in general: Testing in vitro showed three CMV-associated chains specific for CMV antigens. It was around 160 TCR beta chains that were listed as cytomegalovirus-associated.

As regards this clone: Antigen: not known.

The PCR was carried out with 60 Vbeta primers and 13 Jbeta primers. Authors' data handling: The count from a later analysis was tens of millions of unique TCR beta chains, some 9.9 million of them shared. Sequencing was performed with immunoSEQ multiplex PCR; in TCRdb, only in-frame clones are kept and a portion is missing. That table furnishes V, J and clone size, whereas the DNA furnished D and trimming. The sample has tens of thousands of clones, 65% to 85% seen once; the top ten hold roughly 1.4%. The source material was PBMCs. The chain links TRBV7-2 to TRBJ2-5, with TRBD2 matching 8 bases. The clonotype originates from a man aged 25 to 45 in good health and CMV-seronegative. The CDR3 sequence: CASSLAAGGQETQYF. In DNA form, the CDR3 reads TGTGCCAGCAGCTTAGCGGCGGGAGGCCAAGAGACCCAGTACTTC.